A selection of T cell receptor beta chains follows, all from one sample in a study of early T cells in non-severe SARS-CoV-2 infection. MiXCR was run by TCRdb on the 5' RACE reads, yielding one entry per CDR3 protein. This sample has around 83,000 distinct CDR3 sequences, with 10% to 15% found just once. The material sequenced was whole blood, taken at baseline. All receptors come from an adult who was a healthcare worker with PCR-confirmed SARS-CoV-2 infection or an uninfected control (not recorded which). Each CDR3 is given with its conserved first and last residue. Each record gives: V gene, clone size, J gene, D gene, CDR3 DNA, CDR3 protein. D genes are given only for firm matches. A row's size may be missing; if present it is once, few, many or a size class.

>TRBV28|.|TRBJ1-4|.
TGTGCCAGCAGTTTCAGGGTAACTAATGAAAAACTGTTTTTT
CASSFRVTNEKLFF
>TRBV20-1|few|TRBJ2-5|.
TGCAGTGCTAGTGGGTGGTCGGCGCAAGAGACCCAGTACTTC
CSASGWSAQETQYF
>TRBV20-1|.|TRBJ1-5|TRBD1
TGCAGTGCTATAGGACAGGGGGCGAGCAATCAGCCCCAGCATTTT
CSAIGQGASNQPQHF
>TRBV7-8|.|TRBJ2-1|.
TGTGCCAGCAGCTTAGGAGGCCTTAGCAATGAGCAGTTCTTC
CASSLGGLSNEQFF
>TRBV5-4|.|TRBJ1-1|.
TGTGCCAGCAGCTCACGACAGTTGAACACTGAAGCTTTCTTT
CASSSRQLNTEAFF
>TRBV12-3/TRBV12-4|.|TRBJ1-6|.
TGTGCCAGCAGTCTAAGGGGGGATGGTAATTCACCCCTCCACTTT
CASSLRGDGNSPLHF
>TRBV11-3|few|TRBJ1-6|.
TGTGCCAGCTCTCCCCGCACCTCCTATAATTCACCCCTCCACTTT
CASSPRTSYNSPLHF
>TRBV12-3/TRBV12-4|.|TRBJ1-2|.
TGTGCCAGCAGTTTTGGCAGGGGAGCCTATGGCTACACCTTC
CASSFGRGAYGYTF
>TRBV30|.|TRBJ2-3|TRBD2
TGTGCCTGGATGTTTGGGACTAGCGGGAGGGTTCCCACAGATACGCAGTATTTT
CAWMFGTSGRVPTDTQYF
>TRBV19|once|TRBJ1-6|.
TGTGCCAGTAGCGGACAGCCAGAAACACCCCTCCACTTT
CASSGQPETPLHF
>TRBV6-5|.|TRBJ2-7|.
TGTGCCAGCAAGGGTCCGAGGGGGAAGCAGGCCGAGCAGTACTTC
CASKGPRGKQAEQYF
>TRBV7-3|.|TRBJ2-5|.
TGTGCCAGCAGCTCGAGTGCACCGGGACTCAGAGGGGAGACCCAGTACTTC
CASSSSAPGLRGETQYF
>TRBV2|few|TRBJ2-7|.
TGTGCCAGCACTGGGGTTCACGAGCAGTACTTC
CASTGVHEQYF
>TRBV24-1|many|TRBJ2-1|.
TGTGCCACCAGTGATCCGGCCGGGACGGAAGACAATGAGCAGTTCTTC
CATSDPAGTEDNEQFF
>TRBV11-2|many|TRBJ2-2|TRBD2
TGTGCCAGCACCTTTTGGGAGGGAGTGAAGATCGGGGAGCTGTTTTTT
CASTFWEGVKIGELFF
>TRBV7-9|many|TRBJ2-1|.
TGTGCCAGCAGCTACTTAGCGACTACCTACAATGAGCAGTTCTTC
CASSYLATTYNEQFF
>TRBV20-1|.|TRBJ1-4|.
TGCAGTGCTAGTCCCCTTCCAAATGAAAAACTGTTTTTT
CSASPLPNEKLFF
>TRBV6-5|.|TRBJ2-3|.
TGTGCCAGCAGCCCGCGGGCGTCACGGGATACGCAGTATTTT
CASSPRASRDTQYF
>TRBV30|.|TRBJ2-4|TRBD2
TGTGCCTGGAGTGTTTGGACTAGCGGGGGAACATTTCAGTACTTC
CAWSVWTSGGTFQYF
>TRBV9|many|TRBJ2-7|.
TGTGCCAGCAGCCCCAGTCCGGGCTCCTACGAGCAGTACTTC
CASSPSPGSYEQYF
>TRBV30|.|TRBJ2-5|.
TGTGCCTGGAGGGCGGTCCACAGAAGAGAGACCCAGTACTTC
CAWRAVHRRETQYF
>TRBV2|many|TRBJ1-5|TRBD1
TGTGCCAGCAGGCCGGGACAGGGCAATCAGCCCCAGCATTTT
CASRPGQGNQPQHF
>TRBV6-4|.|TRBJ1-4|.
TGTGCCAGCATTAGGTTAAGGAATGAAAAACTGTTTTTT
CASIRLRNEKLFF
>TRBV19|.|TRBJ2-7|TRBD1
TGTGCCAGTAGTTTCAGGGGGCAGGGCTCCTACGAGCAGTACTTC
CASSFRGQGSYEQYF
>TRBV30|.|TRBJ2-7|TRBD2
TGTGCCTGGAGTTCCGGGACTAGCGGGAGTAAGCAGTACTTC
CAWSSGTSGSKQYF
>TRBV29-1|once|TRBJ2-1|.
TGCAGCGCAACGGTGACAGAGCAGTTCTTC
CSATVTEQFF
>TRBV7-3|.|TRBJ2-3|TRBD1
TGTGCCAGCAGCTCGAACAGGGGGACAGATACGCAGTATTTT
CASSSNRGTDTQYF
>TRBV12-3/TRBV12-4|few|TRBJ1-2|.
TGTGCCAGCAGGTCCGACAGTCTTTATGGCTACACCTTC
CASRSDSLYGYTF
>TRBV20-1|many|TRBJ2-5|TRBD2
TGCAGTGCTACCCCCTGGGCGGGGGGGCTGGAAGAGACCCAGTACTTC
CSATPWAGGLEETQYF
>TRBV7-8|.|TRBJ2-5|TRBD2
TGTGCCAGCAGCTCTCCGGGACTAGCGGGATACACGGAGACCCAGTACTTC
CASSSPGLAGYTETQYF
>TRBV6-1|many|TRBJ2-6|.
TGTGCCAGCACCATCCGGGACGGATCAGGAAACGTCCTGACTTTC
CASTIRDGSGNVLTF
>TRBV5-4|few|TRBJ2-1|TRBD2
TGTGCCAGCAGCTTGGTTGCGGGAGCCCTCGATGAGCAGTTCTTC
CASSLVAGALDEQFF
>TRBV7-8|.|TRBJ2-7|TRBD2
TGTGCCAGCAGCTTCCCTTGGGGGGGAAACGAGCAGTACTTC
CASSFPWGGNEQYF
>TRBV4-2|.|TRBJ2-7|.
TGTGCCAGCAGTGCGTCTGCCGAGCAGTACTTC
CASSASAEQYF
>TRBV14|many|TRBJ1-6|.
TGTGCCAGCAGCCTACAGGGAGTTTATAATTCACCCCTCCACTTT
CASSLQGVYNSPLHF
>TRBV2|.|TRBJ1-1|.
TGTGCCAGCAGTGTTCGCCAAGTCACTGAAGCTTTCTTT
CASSVRQVTEAFF
>TRBV20-1|.|TRBJ2-3|.
TGCAGTGCTGACTCAGCGGTTAACACAGATACGCAGTATTTT
CSADSAVNTDTQYF
>TRBV5-4|few|TRBJ2-5|.
TGTGCCAGCAGCTTAAAGGTTAGCGGAGTTCAAGAGACCCAGTACTTC
CASSLKVSGVQETQYF
>TRBV11-2|few|TRBJ2-7|.
TGTGCCAGCACCATCGGTAGGAACTACGAGCAGTACTTC
CASTIGRNYEQYF
>TRBV3-1|.|TRBJ2-2|.
TGTGCCAGCAGCCAAGTCCAAAGCGGGGAGCTGTTTTTT
CASSQVQSGELFF
>TRBV7-8|.|TRBJ1-3|.
TGTGCCAGCAGCTTTTTTTGGGACGAGAGCTCTGGAAACACCATATATTTT
CASSFFWDESSGNTIYF
>TRBV20-1|few|TRBJ1-6|.
TGCAGTGCTAGAGATACCCTCGGACAGTACTATAATTCACCCCTCCACTTT
CSARDTLGQYYNSPLHF
>TRBV19|many|TRBJ2-7|.
TGTGCCAGTAGTGTAATTAGCGCCTTCTCCTACGAGCAGTACTTC
CASSVISAFSYEQYF
>TRBV9|few|TRBJ1-3|TRBD1
TGTGCCAGCAGCGTAGATGTCAGGGGGCAAGGAAACACCATATATTTT
CASSVDVRGQGNTIYF
>TRBV28|.|TRBJ2-7|.
TGTGCCAGCAGCAGGGACCTTTACGAGCAGTACTTC
CASSRDLYEQYF
>TRBV9|.|TRBJ2-7|.
TGTGCCAGCAGCGTGAACGGCGGAGAGCAGTACTTC
CASSVNGGEQYF
>TRBV7-9|.|TRBJ2-6|.
TGTGCCAGCAGCCTCAGGGGCACTGGGGCCAACGTCCTGACTTTC
CASSLRGTGANVLTF
>TRBV29-1|few|TRBJ2-4|.
TGCAGCGTTGAGGCCCAGGGGGAGGACATTCAGTACTTC
CSVEAQGEDIQYF
>TRBV7-9|.|TRBJ1-1|.
TGTGCCAGCAGCTCATTGCAGGACACTGAAGCTTTCTTT
CASSSLQDTEAFF
>TRBV28|few|TRBJ2-5|TRBD1
TGTGCCAGCAGTTGGGACAGACCCCAAGAGACCCAGTACTTC
CASSWDRPQETQYF
>TRBV19|.|TRBJ1-6|TRBD1
TGTGCCAGTAGTGTGGGACAGCCCGAACGCTTTAATTCACCCCTCCACTTT
CASSVGQPERFNSPLHF
>TRBV11-2|many|TRBJ2-4|TRBD2
TGTGCCAGCAGTATTAGGAGGAGTGGGCTAGCGGGGGCCCTAGCCAAAAACATTCAGTACTTC
CASSIRRSGLAGALAKNIQYF
>TRBV9|many|TRBJ1-2|.
TGTGCCAGCAGCGTAGCGGGAGCTGGAAATGGCTACACCTTC
CASSVAGAGNGYTF